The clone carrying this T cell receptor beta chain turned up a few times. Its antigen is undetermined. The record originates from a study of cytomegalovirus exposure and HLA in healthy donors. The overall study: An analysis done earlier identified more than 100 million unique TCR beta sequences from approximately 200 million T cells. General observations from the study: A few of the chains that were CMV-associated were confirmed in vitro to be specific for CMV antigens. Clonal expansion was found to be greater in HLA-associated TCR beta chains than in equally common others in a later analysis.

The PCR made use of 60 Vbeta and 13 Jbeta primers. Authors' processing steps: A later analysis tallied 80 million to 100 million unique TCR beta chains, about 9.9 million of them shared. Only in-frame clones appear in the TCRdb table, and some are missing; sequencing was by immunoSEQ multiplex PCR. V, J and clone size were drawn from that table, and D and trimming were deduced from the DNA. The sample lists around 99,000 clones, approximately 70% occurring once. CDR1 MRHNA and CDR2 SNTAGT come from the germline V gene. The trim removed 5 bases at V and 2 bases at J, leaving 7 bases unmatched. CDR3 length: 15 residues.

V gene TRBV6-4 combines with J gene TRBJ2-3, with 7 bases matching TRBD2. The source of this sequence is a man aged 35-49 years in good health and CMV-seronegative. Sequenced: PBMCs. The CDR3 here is CASSPRAGYTDTQYF. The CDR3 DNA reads TGTGCCAGCAGTCCACGAGCGGGGTACACAGATACGCAGTATTTT.